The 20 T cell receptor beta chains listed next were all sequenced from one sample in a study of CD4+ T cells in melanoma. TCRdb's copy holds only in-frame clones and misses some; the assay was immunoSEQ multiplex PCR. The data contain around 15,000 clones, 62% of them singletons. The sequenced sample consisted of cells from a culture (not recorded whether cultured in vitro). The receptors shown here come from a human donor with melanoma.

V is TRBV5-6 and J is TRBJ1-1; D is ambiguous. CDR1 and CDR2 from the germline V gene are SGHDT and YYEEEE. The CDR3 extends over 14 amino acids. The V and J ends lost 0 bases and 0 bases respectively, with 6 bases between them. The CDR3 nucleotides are TGTGCCAGCAGCTTGGGTCGCCTGAACACTGAAGCTTTCTTT. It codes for CASSLGRLNTEAFF.

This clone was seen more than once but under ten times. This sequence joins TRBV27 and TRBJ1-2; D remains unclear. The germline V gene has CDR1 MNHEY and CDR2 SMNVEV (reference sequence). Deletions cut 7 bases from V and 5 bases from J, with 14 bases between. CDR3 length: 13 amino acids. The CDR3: CASTTSGVYGYTF. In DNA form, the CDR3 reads TGTGCCAGCACCACGTCCGGGGTTTATGGCTACACCTTC.

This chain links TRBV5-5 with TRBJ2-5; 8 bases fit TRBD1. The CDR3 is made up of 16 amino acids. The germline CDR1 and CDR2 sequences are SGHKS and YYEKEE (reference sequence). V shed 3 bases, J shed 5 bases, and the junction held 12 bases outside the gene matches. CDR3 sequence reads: CASSSEPDRGRETQYF. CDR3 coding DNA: TGTGCCAGCAGCTCCGAACCCGACAGGGGACGTGAGACCCAGTACTTC.

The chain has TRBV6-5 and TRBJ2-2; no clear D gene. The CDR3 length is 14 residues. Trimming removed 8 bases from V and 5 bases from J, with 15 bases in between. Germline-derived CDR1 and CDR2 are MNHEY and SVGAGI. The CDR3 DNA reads TGTGCCAGCGGCGTGGGGAAGGGAACCGGGGAGCTGTTTTTT. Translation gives CASGVGKGTGELFF.

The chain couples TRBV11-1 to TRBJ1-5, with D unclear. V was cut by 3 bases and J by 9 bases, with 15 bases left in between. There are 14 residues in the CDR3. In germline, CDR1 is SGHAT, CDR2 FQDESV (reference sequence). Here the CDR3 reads CASSLGSPVWPQHF. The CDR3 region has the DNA TGTGCCAGCAGCTTGGGGAGTCCGGTATGGCCCCAGCATTTT.

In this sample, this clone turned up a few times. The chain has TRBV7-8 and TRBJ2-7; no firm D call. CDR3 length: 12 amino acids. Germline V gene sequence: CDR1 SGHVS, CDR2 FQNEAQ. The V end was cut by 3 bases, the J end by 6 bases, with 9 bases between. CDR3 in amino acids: CASSFFGGEQYF. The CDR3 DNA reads TGTGCCAGCAGCTTTTTCGGCGGCGAGCAGTACTTC.

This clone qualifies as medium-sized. The chain's CDR3 is CASTLEGVQGYTF. The CDR3, as DNA: TGTGCCAGCACCCTAGAAGGGGTCCAGGGCTACACCTTC. This chain connects TRBV25-1 to TRBJ1-2, with D perhaps TRBD1 (5 bases). V was trimmed by 7 bases and J by 8 bases, leaving 17 bases between them. This CDR3 has 13 amino acids. Germline CDR1 and CDR2: MGHDK and SYGVNS.

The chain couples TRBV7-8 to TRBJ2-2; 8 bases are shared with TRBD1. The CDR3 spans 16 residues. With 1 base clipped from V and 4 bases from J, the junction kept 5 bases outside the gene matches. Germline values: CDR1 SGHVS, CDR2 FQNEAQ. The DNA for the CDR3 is TGTGCCAGCAGCTTAGGAGACAGGGGTGCCACCGGGGAGCTGTTTTTT. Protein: CASSLGDRGATGELFF.

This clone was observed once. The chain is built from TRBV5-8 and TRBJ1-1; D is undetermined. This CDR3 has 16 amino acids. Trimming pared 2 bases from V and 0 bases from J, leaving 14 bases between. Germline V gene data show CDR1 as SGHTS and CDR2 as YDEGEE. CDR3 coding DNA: TGTGCCAGCAGCTTCCGGGTTCGGGGTCTGAACACTGAAGCTTTCTTT. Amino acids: CASSFRVRGLNTEAFF. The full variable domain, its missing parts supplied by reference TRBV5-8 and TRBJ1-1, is EAGVTQSPTHLIKTRGQQATLRCSPISGHTSVYWYQQALGLGLQFLLWYDEGEERNRGNFPPRFSGRQFPNYSSELNVNALELEDSALYLCASSFRVRGLNTEAFFGQGTRLTVV.

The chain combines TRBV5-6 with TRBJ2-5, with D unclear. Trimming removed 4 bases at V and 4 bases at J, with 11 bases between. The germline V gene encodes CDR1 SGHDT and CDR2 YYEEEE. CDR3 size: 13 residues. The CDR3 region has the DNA TGTGCCAGCAGCCCGCCATCAGCAGAGACCCAGTACTTC. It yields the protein CASSPPSAETQYF.

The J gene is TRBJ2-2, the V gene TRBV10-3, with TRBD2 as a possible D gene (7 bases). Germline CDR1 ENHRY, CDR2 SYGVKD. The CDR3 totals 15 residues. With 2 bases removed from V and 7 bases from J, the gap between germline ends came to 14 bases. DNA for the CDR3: TGTGCCATCAGTGAGGAGGGGGGGCCGGTCGGGGAGCTGTTTTTT. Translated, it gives CAISEEGGPVGELFF.

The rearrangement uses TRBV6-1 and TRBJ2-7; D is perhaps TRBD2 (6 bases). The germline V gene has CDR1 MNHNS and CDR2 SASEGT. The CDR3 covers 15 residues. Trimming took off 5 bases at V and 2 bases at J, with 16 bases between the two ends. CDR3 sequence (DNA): TGTGCCAGCAGTACAACTTGGGCGGGGACCTACGAGCAGTACTTC. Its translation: CASSTTWAGTYEQYF.

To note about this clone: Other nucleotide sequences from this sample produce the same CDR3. CDR3 in amino acids: CASSLRPSGGQETQYF. DNA for the CDR3: TGCGCCAGCAGCTTGAGGCCTAGCGGGGGGCAAGAGACCCAGTACTTC. The chain couples TRBV5-1 to TRBJ2-5, with 11 bases fitting TRBD2. The germline CDR1 and CDR2 sequences are SGHRS and YFSETQ. The CDR3 is made up of 16 amino acids. V shed 1 base and J 2 bases; nucleotides not matched to a gene: 4.

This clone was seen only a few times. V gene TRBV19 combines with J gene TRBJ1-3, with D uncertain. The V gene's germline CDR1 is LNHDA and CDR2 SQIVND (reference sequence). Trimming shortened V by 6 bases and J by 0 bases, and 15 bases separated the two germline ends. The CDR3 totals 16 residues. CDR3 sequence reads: CASSPDRTYSGNTIYF. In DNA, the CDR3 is TGTGCCAGTAGCCCCGACCGTACCTACTCTGGAAACACCATATATTTT.

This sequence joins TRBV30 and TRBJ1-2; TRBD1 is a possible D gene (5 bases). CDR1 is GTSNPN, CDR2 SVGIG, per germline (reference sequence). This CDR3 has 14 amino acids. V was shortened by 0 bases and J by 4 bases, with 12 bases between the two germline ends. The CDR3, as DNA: TGTGCCTGGAGTGTGGGGCTCGTTCGCTATGGCTACACCTTC. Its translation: CAWSVGLVRYGYTF.

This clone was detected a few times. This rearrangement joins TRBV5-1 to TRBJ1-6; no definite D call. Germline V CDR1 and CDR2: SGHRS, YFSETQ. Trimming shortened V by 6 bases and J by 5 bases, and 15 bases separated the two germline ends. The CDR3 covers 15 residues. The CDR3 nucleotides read TGCGCCAGCACGAGGGCCCCACTAAATAATTCACCCCTCCACTTT. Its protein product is CASTRAPLNNSPLHF.

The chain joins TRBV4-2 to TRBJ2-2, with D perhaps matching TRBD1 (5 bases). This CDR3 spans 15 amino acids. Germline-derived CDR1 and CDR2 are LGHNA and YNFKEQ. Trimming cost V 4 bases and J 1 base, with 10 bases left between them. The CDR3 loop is CASSRQTGNTGELFF. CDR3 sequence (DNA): TGTGCCAGCAGCCGACAGACTGGGAACACCGGGGAGCTGTTTTTT.

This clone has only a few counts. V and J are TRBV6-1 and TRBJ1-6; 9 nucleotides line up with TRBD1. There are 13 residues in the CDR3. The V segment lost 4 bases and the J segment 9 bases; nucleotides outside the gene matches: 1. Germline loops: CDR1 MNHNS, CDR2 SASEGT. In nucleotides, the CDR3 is TGTGCCAGCAGTGGACAGGGGGTTTCACCCCTCCACTTT. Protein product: CASSGQGVSPLHF.

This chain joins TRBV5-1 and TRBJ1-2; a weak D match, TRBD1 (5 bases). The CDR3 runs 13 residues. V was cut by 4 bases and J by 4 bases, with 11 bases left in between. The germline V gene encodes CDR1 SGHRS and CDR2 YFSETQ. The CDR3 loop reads CASSGGDGYGYTF. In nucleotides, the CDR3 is TGCGCCAGCAGCGGAGGGGATGGCTATGGCTACACCTTC.

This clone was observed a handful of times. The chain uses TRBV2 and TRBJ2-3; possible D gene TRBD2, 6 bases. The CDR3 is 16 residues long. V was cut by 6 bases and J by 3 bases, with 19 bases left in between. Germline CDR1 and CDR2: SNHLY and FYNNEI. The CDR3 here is CASRGRLAVRTDTQYF. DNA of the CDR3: TGTGCCAGCAGGGGGAGGCTAGCCGTTCGAACAGATACGCAGTATTTT.